A selection of T cell receptor beta chains follows, all from one sample in a study of human T cells and chemical hapten exposure. TCRdb re-called the RACE reads with MiXCR, one entry per CDR3 protein. The sample consists of approximately 340,000 distinct CDR3 sequences, roughly 6.9% of them appearing once. The sequenced sample was whole blood, obtained in connection with sensitization to the hapten diphenylcyclopropenone (DPC). The source of these receptors is a woman aged 18-29 years with alopecia areata. Some clones in this sample may be carry-over from other donors' samples. CDR3s include the opening cysteine and the closing phenylalanine or tryptophan. Fields, in order: clone size, V gene, J gene, CDR3 protein. Size tells how often a clone was seen (once, few, many) or the class of an expanded clone, and some rows leave it out.

>few|TRBV7-9|TRBJ1-4
CASSLDSRNEKLFF
>many|TRBV7-2|TRBJ2-3
CASSLAGETTDTQYF
>many|TRBV6-5|TRBJ1-2
CASSDERAFYGYTF
>NA|TRBV6-6|TRBJ1-1
CAIQTGTEAFF
>few|TRBV7-2|TRBJ2-3
CASSQGARDTQYF
>few|TRBV5-4|TRBJ1-1
CASSRETVGKAFF
>NA|TRBV9|TRBJ2-3
CASSVESGGRFFNTQYF
>many|TRBV10-3|TRBJ2-7
CAIGRGGTYEQYF
>many|TRBV12-3/TRBV12-4|TRBJ1-1
CASSSKGGLTEAFF
>few|TRBV7-9|TRBJ1-4
CASSLPRGDGERKLFF
>many|TRBV3-1|TRBJ1-5
CASGQGGNQPQHF
>many|TRBV12-5|TRBJ1-2
CASGLGDGTFYGYTF
>few|TRBV6-5|TRBJ2-1
CASSYSPGDNEQFF
>many|TRBV4-1|TRBJ1-5
CASSQDITLDRGGNQPQHF
>many|TRBV5-1|TRBJ2-5
CASSWGLAGRQETQYF
>many|TRBV7-9|TRBJ2-6
CASRPTRGPSGANVLTF
>NA|TRBV6-2/TRBV6-3|TRBJ2-1
CASSPTIGSYNEQFF
>many|TRBV6-2/TRBV6-3|TRBJ2-2
CASSYPGTHTGELFF
>few|TRBV12-3/TRBV12-4|TRBJ2-7
CASSLGSLGSYEQYF
>NA|TRBV6-1|TRBJ2-2
CASSEMGIGGTGELFF
>many|TRBV4-2|TRBJ2-1
CASSQQGYSYNEQFF
>few|TRBV7-2|TRBJ2-3
CASNLSGGVGDTQYF
>many|TRBV11-2|TRBJ2-7
CASSPLGGGRVDYEQYF
>many|TRBV3-1|TRBJ2-7
CASSLGTDGYEQYF
>few|TRBV18|TRBJ1-4
CASSPLDGVNEKLFF
>few|TRBV6-5|TRBJ1-1
CASRQPSGTEAFF
>NA|TRBV14|TRBJ2-1
CASSISTFYNEQFF
>NA|TRBV2|TRBJ2-5
CASSVGTETQYF
>few|TRBV5-6|TRBJ1-6
CASSLWRGPTDSPLHF
>NA|TRBV7-3|TRBJ2-3
CASSLIGGNTDTQYF
>many|TRBV3-1|TRBJ2-2
CASSQKRRGAGELFF
>few|TRBV5-4|TRBJ1-1
CASRNPGQVTEAFF
>NA|TRBV7-9|TRBJ1-1
CAVGGAFF
>few|TRBV6-1|TRBJ1-4
CASSEAHIRGATNEKLFF
>few|TRBV12-3/TRBV12-4|TRBJ1-4
CASRVMGQGREKLFF
>NA|TRBV6-1|TRBJ2-7
CASSVGEAYEQYF
>few|TRBV6-1|TRBJ2-2
CASRGDSNTGELFF
>NA|TRBV4-1|TRBJ1-5
CASSQGHPVDREEPQHF
>many|TRBV12-3/TRBV12-4|TRBJ2-1
CASSSSHEQFF
>many|TRBV5-1|TRBJ2-7
CASSSEQGVVDEQYF